Listed below are T cell receptor beta chains from one sample, sequenced in a study of T cells in Graves' hyperthyroidism and ophthalmopathy. Each CDR3 protein is one row after TCRdb ran MiXCR on the multiplex PCR reads. The data show around 480,000 distinct CDR3 sequences, with about 15% seen just once and less than 20% held by the top ten. What was sequenced was blood. The source of these receptors is a woman younger than 35 with Graves' hyperthyroidism. CDR3s include the opening cysteine and the closing phenylalanine or tryptophan. A D gene is named only where the DNA matches it firmly. Size is stated for part of the rows, as once, few or many counts, or as a class when the clone is expanded.

d_gene	j_gene	abundance	v_gene	CDR3aa	CDR3nt
TRBD2	TRBJ2-1	few	TRBV6-2/TRBV6-3	CASSYTRVSGSERNEQFF	TGTGCCAGCAGTTACACTAGAGTCAGCGGGAGTGAGAGGAATGAGCAGTTCTTC
-	TRBJ2-4	many	TRBV20-1	CSAPGVDKNIQYF	TGCAGTGCTCCCGGGGTCGACAAAAACATTCAGTACTTC
TRBD1	TRBJ1-2	-	TRBV9	CASSRPGTGLTYGYTF	TGTGCCAGCAGCAGGCCCGGGACAGGGTTAACCTATGGCTACACCTTC
TRBD1	TRBJ1-2	many	TRBV6-4	CASSVTPGGGYTF	TGTGCCAGCTCAGTGACGCCAGGGGGTGGCTACACCTTC
TRBD2	TRBJ2-7	-	TRBV29-1	CSVRTSSEQYF	TGCAGCGTCCGGACTAGTTCCGAGCAGTACTTC
-	TRBJ1-6	few	TRBV7-9	CASSPDPGTPNPQFGSLHF	TGTGCCAGCAGCCCGGACCCCGGGACACCTAATCCGCAGTTCGGATCCCTCCACTTT
-	TRBJ2-5	many	TRBV7-2	CASSQIAPGIYPQETQYF	TGTGCCAGCAGCCAAATAGCTCCCGGGATTTATCCCCAAGAGACCCAGTACTTC
-	TRBJ2-1	many	TRBV3-1	CASSAALANEQFF	TGTGCCAGCAGTGCCGCGTTGGCAAATGAGCAGTTCTTC
-	TRBJ1-1	few	TRBV6-6	CASSYEGGMNTEAFF	TGTGCCAGCAGTTACGAAGGGGGGATGAACACTGAAGCTTTCTTT
-	TRBJ1-2	many	TRBV7-8	CASSLQGRGGGYTF	TGTGCCAGCAGCTTACAGGGGAGAGGAGGAGGCTACACCTTC
TRBD2	TRBJ2-1	many	TRBV10-2	CASSESPGAGVYNEQFF	TGCGCCAGCAGTGAGTCCCCTGGAGCGGGAGTCTACAATGAGCAGTTCTTC
-	TRBJ1-1	many	TRBV6-1	CASSYGVGNTEAFF	TGTGCCAGCAGTTACGGGGTCGGGAACACTGAAGCTTTCTTT
-	TRBJ1-1	many	TRBV29-1	CSVAFAGLKNTEAFF	TGCAGCGTTGCTTTCGCAGGCCTAAAGAACACTGAAGCTTTCTTT
TRBD1	TRBJ2-3	few	TRBV28	CASSLGQVTTDTQYF	TGTGCCAGCAGTTTAGGACAGGTCACGACAGATACGCAGTATTTT
-	TRBJ1-4	-	TRBV5-1	CTSSPSTAGANEKLFF	TGCACCAGCAGCCCCTCGACCGCCGGGGCTAATGAAAAACTGTTTTTT
TRBD2	TRBJ2-1	-	TRBV27	CATQTTPSGSDEQFF	TGTGCCACCCAAACGACTCCTAGCGGGAGCGATGAGCAGTTCTTC
-	TRBJ1-4	-	TRBV28	CASKEHSTLGEKLFF	TGTGCCAGCAAGGAACATAGCACCCTTGGTGAAAAACTGTTTTTT